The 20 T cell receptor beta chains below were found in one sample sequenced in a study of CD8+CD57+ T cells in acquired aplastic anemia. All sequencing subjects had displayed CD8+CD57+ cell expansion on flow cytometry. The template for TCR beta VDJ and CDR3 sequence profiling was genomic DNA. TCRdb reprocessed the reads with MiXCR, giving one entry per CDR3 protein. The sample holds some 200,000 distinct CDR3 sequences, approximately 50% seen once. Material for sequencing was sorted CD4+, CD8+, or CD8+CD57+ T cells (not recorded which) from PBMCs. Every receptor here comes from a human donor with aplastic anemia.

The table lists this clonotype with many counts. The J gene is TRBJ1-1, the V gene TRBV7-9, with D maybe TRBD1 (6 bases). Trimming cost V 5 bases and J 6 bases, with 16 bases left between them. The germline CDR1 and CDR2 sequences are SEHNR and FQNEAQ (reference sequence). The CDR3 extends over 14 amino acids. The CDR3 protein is CASSPRGGTAEAFF. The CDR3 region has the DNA TGTGCCAGCAGCCCCAGAGGGGGTACCGCTGAAGCTTTCTTT.

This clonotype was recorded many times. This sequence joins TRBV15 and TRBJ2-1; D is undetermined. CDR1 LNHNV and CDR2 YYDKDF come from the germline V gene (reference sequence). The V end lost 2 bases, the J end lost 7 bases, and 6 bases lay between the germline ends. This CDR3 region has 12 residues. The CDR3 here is CATSRPYNEQFF. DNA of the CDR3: TGTGCCACCAGCAGACCATATAATGAGCAGTTCTTC.

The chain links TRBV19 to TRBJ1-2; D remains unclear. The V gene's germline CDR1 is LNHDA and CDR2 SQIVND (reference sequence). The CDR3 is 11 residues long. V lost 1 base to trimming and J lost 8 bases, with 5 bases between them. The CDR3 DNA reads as TGTGCCAGTAGTATAGGGGTAGGCTACACCTTC. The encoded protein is CASSIGVGYTF. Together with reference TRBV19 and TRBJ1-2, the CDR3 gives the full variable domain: DGGITQSPKYLFRKEGQNVTLSCEQNLNHDAMYWYRQDPGQGLRLIYYSQIVNDFQKGDIAEGYSVSREKKESFPLTVTSAQKNPTAFYLCASSIGVGYTFGSGTRLTVV.

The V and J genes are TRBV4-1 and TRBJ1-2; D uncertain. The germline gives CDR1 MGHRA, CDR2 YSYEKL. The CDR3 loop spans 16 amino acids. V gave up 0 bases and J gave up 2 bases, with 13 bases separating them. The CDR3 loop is CASSQEVGEANYGYTF. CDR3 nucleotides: TGCGCCAGCAGCCAAGAAGTCGGGGAGGCCAACTATGGCTACACCTTC.

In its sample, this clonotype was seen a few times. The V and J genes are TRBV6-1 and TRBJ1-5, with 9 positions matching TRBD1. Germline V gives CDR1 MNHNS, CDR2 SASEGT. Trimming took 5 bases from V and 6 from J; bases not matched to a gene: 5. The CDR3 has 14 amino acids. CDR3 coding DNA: TGTGCCAGCAGTACCAGACAGGGGGGTCAGCCCCAGCATTTT. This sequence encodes CASSTRQGGQPQHF.

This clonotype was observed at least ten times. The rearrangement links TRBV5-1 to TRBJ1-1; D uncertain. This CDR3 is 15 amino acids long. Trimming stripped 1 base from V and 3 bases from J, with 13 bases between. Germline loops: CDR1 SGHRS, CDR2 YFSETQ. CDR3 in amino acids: CASSLSGSMYTEAFF. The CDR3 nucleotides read TGCGCCAGCAGCTTGTCTGGGTCGATGTACACTGAAGCTTTCTTT.

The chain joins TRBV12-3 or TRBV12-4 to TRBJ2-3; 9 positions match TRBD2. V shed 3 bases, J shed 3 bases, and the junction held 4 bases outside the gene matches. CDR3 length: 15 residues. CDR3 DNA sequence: TGTGCCAGCAGTTTTAGCGGGGGCGATACAGATACGCAGTATTTT. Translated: CASSFSGGDTDTQYF.

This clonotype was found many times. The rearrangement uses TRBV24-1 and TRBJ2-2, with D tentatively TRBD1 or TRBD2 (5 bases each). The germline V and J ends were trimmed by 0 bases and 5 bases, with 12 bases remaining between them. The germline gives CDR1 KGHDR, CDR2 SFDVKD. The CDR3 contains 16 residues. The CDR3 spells CATSDLQGPRTGELFF. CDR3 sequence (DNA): TGTGCCACCAGTGATTTGCAGGGACCGCGGACCGGGGAGCTGTTTTTT.

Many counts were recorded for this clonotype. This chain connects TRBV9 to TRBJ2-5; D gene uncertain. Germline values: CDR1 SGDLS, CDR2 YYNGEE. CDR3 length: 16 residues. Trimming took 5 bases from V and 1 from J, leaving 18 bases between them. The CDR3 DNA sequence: TGTGCCAGCAGTCCGAGTTTAGGATTTGGCCAAGAGACCCAGTACTTC. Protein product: CASSPSLGFGQETQYF.

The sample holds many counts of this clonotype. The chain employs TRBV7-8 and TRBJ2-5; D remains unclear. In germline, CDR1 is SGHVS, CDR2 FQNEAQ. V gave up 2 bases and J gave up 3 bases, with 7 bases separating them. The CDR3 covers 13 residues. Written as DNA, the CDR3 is TGTGCCAGCAGCTTAAAGGATAAAGAGACCCAGTACTTC. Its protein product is CASSLKDKETQYF. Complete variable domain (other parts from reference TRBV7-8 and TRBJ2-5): GAGVSQSPRYKVAKRGQDVALRCDPISGHVSLFWYQQALGQGPEFLTYFQNEAQLDKSGLPSDRFFAERPEGSVSTLKIQRTQQEDSAVYLCASSLKDKETQYFGPGTRLLVL.

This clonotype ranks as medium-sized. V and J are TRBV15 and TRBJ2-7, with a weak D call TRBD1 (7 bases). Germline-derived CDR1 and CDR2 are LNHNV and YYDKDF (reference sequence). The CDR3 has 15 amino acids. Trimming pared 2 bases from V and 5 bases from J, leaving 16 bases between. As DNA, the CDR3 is TGTGCCACCAGCAGATTCGAGGCGGGACAGAACGAGCAGTACTTC. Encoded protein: CATSRFEAGQNEQYF. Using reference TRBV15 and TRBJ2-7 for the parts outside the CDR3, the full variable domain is DAMVIQNPRYQVTQFGKPVTLSCSQTLNHNVMYWYQQKSSQAPKLLFHYYDKDFNNEADTPDNFQSRRPNTSFCFLDIRSPGLGDTAMYLCATSRFEAGQNEQYFGPGTRLTVT.

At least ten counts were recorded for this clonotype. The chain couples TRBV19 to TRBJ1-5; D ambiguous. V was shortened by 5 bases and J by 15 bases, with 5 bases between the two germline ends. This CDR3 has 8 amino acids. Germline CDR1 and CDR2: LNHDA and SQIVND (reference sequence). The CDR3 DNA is TGTGCCAGTAGTTGTAGGCATTTT. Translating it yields CASSCRHF.

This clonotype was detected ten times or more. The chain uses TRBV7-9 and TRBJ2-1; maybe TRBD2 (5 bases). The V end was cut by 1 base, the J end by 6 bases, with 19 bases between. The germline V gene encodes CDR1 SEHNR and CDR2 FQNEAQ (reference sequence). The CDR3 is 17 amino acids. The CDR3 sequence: CASSLGWETRATNEQFF. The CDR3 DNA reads TGTGCCAGCAGCTTAGGTTGGGAGACTCGGGCCACCAATGAGCAGTTCTTC. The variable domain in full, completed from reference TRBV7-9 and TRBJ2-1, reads DTGVSQNPRHKITKRGQNVTFRCDPISEHNRLYWYRQTLGQGPEFLTYFQNEAQLEKSRLLSDRFSAERPKGSFSTLEIQRTEQGDSAMYLCASSLGWETRATNEQFFGPGTRLTVL.

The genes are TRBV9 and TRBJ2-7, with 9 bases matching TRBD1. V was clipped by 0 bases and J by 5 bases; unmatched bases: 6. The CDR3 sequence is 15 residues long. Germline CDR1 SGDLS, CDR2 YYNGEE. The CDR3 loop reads CASSVDGGTGNEQYF. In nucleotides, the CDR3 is TGTGCCAGCAGCGTAGACGGGGGGACAGGGAACGAGCAGTACTTC.

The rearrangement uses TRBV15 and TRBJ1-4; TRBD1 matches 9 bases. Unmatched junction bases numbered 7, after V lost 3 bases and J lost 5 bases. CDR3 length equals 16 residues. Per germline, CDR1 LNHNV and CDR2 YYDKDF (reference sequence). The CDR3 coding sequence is TGTGCCACCAGCAGTACCCGGGGGACAGGGAATGAAAAACTGTTTTTT. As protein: CATSSTRGTGNEKLFF.

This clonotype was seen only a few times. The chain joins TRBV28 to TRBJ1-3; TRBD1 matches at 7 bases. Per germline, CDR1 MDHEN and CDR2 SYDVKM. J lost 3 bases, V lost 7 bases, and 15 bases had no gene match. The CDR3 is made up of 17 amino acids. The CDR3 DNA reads TGTGCCAGCACTCCCCTCCCCGCCGGGACAGTTGGAAACACCATATATTTT. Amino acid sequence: CASTPLPAGTVGNTIYF.

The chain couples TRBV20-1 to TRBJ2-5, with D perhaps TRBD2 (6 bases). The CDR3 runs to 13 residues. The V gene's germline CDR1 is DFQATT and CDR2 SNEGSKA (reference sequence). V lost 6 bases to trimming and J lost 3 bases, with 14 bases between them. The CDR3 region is CSAPNAGKETQYF. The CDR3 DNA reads TGCAGTGCGCCGAACGCGGGGAAAGAGACCCAGTACTTC.

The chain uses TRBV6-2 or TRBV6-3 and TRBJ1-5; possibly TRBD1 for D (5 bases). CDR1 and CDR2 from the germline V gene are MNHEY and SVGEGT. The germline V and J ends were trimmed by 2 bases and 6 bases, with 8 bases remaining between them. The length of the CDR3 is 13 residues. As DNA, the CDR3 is TGTGCCAGCAGTTACAGGGGCGGTCAGCCCCAGCATTTT. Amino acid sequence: CASSYRGGQPQHF.

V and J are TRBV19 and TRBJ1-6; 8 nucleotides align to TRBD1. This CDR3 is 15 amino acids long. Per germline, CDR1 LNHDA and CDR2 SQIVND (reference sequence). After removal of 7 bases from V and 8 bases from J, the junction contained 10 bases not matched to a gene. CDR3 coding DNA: TGTGCCAGTAAACAGTCGGACAGGGCGCATTCACCCCTCCACTTT. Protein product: CASKQSDRAHSPLHF. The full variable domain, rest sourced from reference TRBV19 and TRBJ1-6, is DGGITQSPKYLFRKEGQNVTLSCEQNLNHDAMYWYRQDPGQGLRLIYYSQIVNDFQKGDIAEGYSVSREKKESFPLTVTSAQKNPTAFYLCASKQSDRAHSPLHFGNGTRLTVT.

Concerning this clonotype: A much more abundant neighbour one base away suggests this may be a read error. CDR3 in DNA: TGTGCCAGCAGTGATGACGGATTCAGCGAGCAGTACTTC. Translated: CASSDDGFSEQYF. This sequence joins TRBV6-2 or TRBV6-3 and TRBJ2-7; D is unclear. This CDR3 contains 13 residues. The V gene's germline CDR1 is MNHEY and CDR2 SVGEGT. Between the trimmed V and J ends, which lost 5 bases and 6 bases, there was a span of 14 bases.